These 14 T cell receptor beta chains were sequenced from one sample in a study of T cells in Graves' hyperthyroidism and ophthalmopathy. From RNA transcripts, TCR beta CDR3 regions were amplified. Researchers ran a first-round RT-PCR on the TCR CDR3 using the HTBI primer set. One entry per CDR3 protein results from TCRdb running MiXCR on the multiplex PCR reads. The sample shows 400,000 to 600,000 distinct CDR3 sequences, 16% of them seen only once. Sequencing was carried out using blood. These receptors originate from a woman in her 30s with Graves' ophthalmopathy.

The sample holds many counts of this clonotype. This CDR3 is CSAREGGEQYF. CDR3 coding DNA: TGCAGTGCTAGAGAAGGGGGCGAGCAGTACTTC. The chain couples TRBV20-1 to TRBJ2-7, with a tentative D call TRBD1 (6 bases). Trimming stripped 0 bases from V and 6 bases from J, with 6 bases between. There are 11 residues in the CDR3. Germline assignment: CDR1 DFQATT and CDR2 SNEGSKA (reference sequence).

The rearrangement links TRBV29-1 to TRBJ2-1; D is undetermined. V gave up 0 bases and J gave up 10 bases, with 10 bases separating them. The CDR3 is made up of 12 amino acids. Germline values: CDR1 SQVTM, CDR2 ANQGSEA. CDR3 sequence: CSVEDRPREQFF. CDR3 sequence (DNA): TGCAGCGTTGAAGATCGTCCCCGAGAGCAGTTCTTC.

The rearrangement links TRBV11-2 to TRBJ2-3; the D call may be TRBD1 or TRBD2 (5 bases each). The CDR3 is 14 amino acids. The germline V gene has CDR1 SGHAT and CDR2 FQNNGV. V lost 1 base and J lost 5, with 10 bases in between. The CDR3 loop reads CASSLAGQGDTQYF. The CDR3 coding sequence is TGTGCCAGCAGCTTAGCGGGGCAGGGAGATACGCAGTATTTT.

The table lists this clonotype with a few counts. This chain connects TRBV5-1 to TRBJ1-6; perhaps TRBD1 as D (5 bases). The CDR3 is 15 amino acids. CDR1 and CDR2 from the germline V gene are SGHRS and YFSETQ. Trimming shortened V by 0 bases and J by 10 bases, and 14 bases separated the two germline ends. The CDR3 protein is CASSLGQTKSSPLHF. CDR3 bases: TGCGCCAGCAGCTTGGGACAGACAAAATCGTCACCCCTCCACTTT. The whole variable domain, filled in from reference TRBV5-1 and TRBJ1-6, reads KAGVTQTPRYLIKTRGQQVTLSCSPISGHRSVSWYQQTPGQGLQFLFEYFSETQRNKGNFPGRFSGRQFSNSRSEMNVSTLELGDSALYLCASSLGQTKSSPLHFGNGTRLTVT.

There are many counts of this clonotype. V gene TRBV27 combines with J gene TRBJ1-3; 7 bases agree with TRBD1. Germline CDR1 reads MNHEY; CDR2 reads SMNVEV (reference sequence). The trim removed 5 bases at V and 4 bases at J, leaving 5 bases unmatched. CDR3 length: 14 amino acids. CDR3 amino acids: CASSPWTGGNTIYF. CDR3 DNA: TGTGCCAGCAGTCCTTGGACAGGCGGAAACACCATATATTTT.

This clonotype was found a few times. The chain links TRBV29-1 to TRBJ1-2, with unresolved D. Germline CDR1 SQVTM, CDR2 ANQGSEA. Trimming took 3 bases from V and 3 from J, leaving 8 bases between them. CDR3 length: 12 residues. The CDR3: CSVDKADYGYTF. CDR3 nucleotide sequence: TGCAGCGTTGATAAAGCCGACTATGGCTACACCTTC.

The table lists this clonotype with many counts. CDR3 bases: TGCAGTGCTAGGCTGAACACTGAAGCTTTCTTT. It yields the protein CSARLNTEAFF. This chain joins TRBV20-1 and TRBJ1-1; D is unclear. V lost 3 bases to trimming and J lost 0 bases, with 2 bases between them. CDR3 length: 11 amino acids. Germline V gene lookup returns CDR1 DFQATT and CDR2 SNEGSKA (reference sequence).

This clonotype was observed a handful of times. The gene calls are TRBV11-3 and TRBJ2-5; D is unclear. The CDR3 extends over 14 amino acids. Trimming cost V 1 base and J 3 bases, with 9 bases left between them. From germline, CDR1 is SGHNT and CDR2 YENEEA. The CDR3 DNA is TGTGCCAGCAGCTTAGGTCCCCAGAAAGAGACCCAGTACTTC. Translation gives CASSLGPQKETQYF.

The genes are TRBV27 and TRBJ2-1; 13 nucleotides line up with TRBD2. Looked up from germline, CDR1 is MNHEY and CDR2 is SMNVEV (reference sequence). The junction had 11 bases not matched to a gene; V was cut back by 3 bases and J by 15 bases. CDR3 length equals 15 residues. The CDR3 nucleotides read TGTGCCAGCAGTTTTTGGACTAGCGGGAGAGGAGGGCTGTTCTTC. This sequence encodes CASSFWTSGRGGLFF.

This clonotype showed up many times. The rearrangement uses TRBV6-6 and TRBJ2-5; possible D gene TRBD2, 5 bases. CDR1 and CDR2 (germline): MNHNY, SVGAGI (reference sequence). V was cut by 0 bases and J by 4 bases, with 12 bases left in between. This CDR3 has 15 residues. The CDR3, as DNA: TGTGCCAGCAGTTACTCCAGAGGGATCCCAGAGACCCAGTACTTC. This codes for CASSYSRGIPETQYF.

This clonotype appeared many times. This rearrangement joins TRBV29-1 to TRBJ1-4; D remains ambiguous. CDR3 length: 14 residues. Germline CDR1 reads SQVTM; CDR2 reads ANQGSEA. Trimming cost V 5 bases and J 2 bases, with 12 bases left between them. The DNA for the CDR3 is TGCAGCGTTCCCCAGGTTGGGACTAATGAAAAACTGTTTTTT. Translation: CSVPQVGTNEKLFF. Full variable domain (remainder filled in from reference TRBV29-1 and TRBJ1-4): SAVISQKPSRDICQRGTSLTIQCQVDSQVTMMFWYRQQPGQSLTLIATANQGSEATYESGFVIDKFPISRPNLTFSTLTVSNMSPEDSSIYLCSVPQVGTNEKLFFGSGTQLSVL.

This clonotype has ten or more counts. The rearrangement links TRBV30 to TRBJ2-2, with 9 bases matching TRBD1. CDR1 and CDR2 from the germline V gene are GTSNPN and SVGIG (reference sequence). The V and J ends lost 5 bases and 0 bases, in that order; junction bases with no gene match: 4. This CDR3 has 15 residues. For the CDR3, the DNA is TGTGCCTGGTCACAGGGGGCGTCGAACACCGGGGAGCTGTTTTTT. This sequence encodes CAWSQGASNTGELFF.

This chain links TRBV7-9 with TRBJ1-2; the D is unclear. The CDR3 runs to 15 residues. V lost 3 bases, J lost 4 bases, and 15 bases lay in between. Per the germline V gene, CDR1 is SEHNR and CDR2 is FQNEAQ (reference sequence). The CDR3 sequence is CASSFPPPAIYGYTF. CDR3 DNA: TGTGCCAGCAGCTTCCCCCCCCCAGCGATCTATGGCTACACCTTC.

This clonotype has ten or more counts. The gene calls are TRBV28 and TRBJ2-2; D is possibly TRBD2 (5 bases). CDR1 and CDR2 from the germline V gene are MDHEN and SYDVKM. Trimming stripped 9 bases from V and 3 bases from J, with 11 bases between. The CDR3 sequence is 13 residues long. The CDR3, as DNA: TGTGCCAGTCGAGGGCGAGACACCGGGGAGCTGTTTTTT. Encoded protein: CASRGRDTGELFF.